Presented here are 23 T cell receptor beta chains from one specimen sequenced in a study of cytomegalovirus exposure and HLA in healthy donors. Primers included in the PCR were 60 Vbeta and 13 Jbeta primers. Method: immunoSEQ multiplex PCR; TCRdb's copy keeps in-frame clones and lacks some. This sample yields more than 95,000 clones, of which under 85% are seen a single time; around 1.5% belongs to the top ten. Material: PBMCs. All receptors come from a woman between 18 and 29 years old in good health and CMV-seronegative.

This clone was detected a few times. The chain joins TRBV7-2 to TRBJ1-1; the D gene is possibly TRBD1 (6 bases). Germline loops: CDR1 SGHTA, CDR2 FQGNSA. CDR3 length: 15 amino acids. The V and J ends lost 4 bases and 5 bases respectively, with 17 bases between them. The CDR3 DNA reads TGTGCCAGCAGCTCCCATGGCAGGGGAATAACTGAAGCTTTCTTT. It codes for CASSSHGRGITEAFF.

The V call is TRBV28, the J call TRBJ1-6, with 7 nucleotides matching TRBD1. The CDR3 runs 12 residues. Trimming took 5 bases from V and 10 from J; bases not matched to a gene: 2. The germline gives CDR1 MDHEN, CDR2 SYDVKM. The CDR3 nucleotides read TGTGCCAGCAGTCCGGGACAGTCACCCCTCCACTTT. Its protein product is CASSPGQSPLHF.

This clone was detected only a few times. The chain recombines TRBV5-1 with TRBJ2-5; D perhaps matches TRBD2 (5 bases). V was pared by 5 bases and J by 4 bases, with 12 bases between. The CDR3 is 13 residues long. Germline assignment: CDR1 SGHRS and CDR2 YFSETQ. CDR3 nucleotides: TGCGCCAGCAGAACACCCCGGGGAGAGACCCAGTACTTC. It is translated as CASRTPRGETQYF.

The genes are TRBV9 and TRBJ1-6; 7 bases line up with TRBD1. CDR1 is SGDLS and CDR2 is YYNGEE in the germline V gene. With V trimmed by 3 bases and J by 13 bases, 16 bases remained unmatched. CDR3 length equals 16 residues. The CDR3 nucleotides are TGTGCCAGCAGCGCCGGAGCCGGGACAGAAGGTTCTCCCCTCCACTTT. This gives the protein CASSAGAGTEGSPLHF.

The sample holds one count of this clone. The gene calls are TRBV5-1 and TRBJ2-7; D remains unclear. The germline V gene encodes CDR1 SGHRS and CDR2 YFSETQ. Trimming stripped 4 bases from V and 0 bases from J, with 5 bases between. This CDR3 has 12 amino acids. The CDR3, as DNA: TGCGCCAGCAGCGCACTCTCCTACGAGCAGTACTTC. Translating gives CASSALSYEQYF.

This chain connects TRBV5-6 to TRBJ1-1, with a tentative D call TRBD1 (5 bases). The CDR3 runs to 13 residues. Per the germline V gene, CDR1 is SGHDT and CDR2 is YYEEEE. Trimming stripped 2 bases from V and 5 bases from J, with 10 bases between. CDR3 region: CASSLGVGTEAFF. CDR3 nucleotides: TGTGCCAGCAGCTTAGGGGTCGGGACTGAAGCTTTCTTT.

The V gene is TRBV6-1, the J gene TRBJ1-1; D remains unclear. There are 11 residues in the CDR3. Trimming stripped 7 bases from V and 2 bases from J, with 5 bases between. Germline CDR1 reads MNHNS; CDR2 reads SASEGT. CDR3 coding DNA: TGTGCCAGCATAAGCAACACTGAAGCTTTCTTT. Protein product: CASISNTEAFF.

This clone was found a few times. CDR3 sequence reads: CAWSAPMGASNTEAFF. CDR3 nucleotide sequence: TGTGCCTGGAGTGCCCCAATGGGGGCTTCGAACACTGAAGCTTTCTTT. The genes are TRBV30 and TRBJ1-1; a weak D match, TRBD1 (6 bases). V was pared by 1 base and J by 1 base, with 16 bases between. This CDR3 contains 16 residues. Germline V gives CDR1 GTSNPN, CDR2 SVGIG (reference sequence).

The chain has TRBV29-1 and TRBJ2-6; D perhaps matches TRBD2 (5 bases). The CDR3 is 16 amino acids. Germline V gene sequence: CDR1 SQVTM, CDR2 ANQGSEA. Trimming shortened V by 1 base and J by 0 bases, and 10 bases separated the two germline ends. The CDR3 DNA reads as TGCAGCGTTGAAGTAAGCGGCAACTCTGGGGCCAACGTCCTGACTTTC. It codes for CSVEVSGNSGANVLTF.

The chain recombines TRBV6-7 with TRBJ1-1, with no clear D. TRBV6-7 is sorted into the ORF group, with uncertain function. The CDR3 loop spans 12 amino acids. Trimming pared 5 bases from V and 9 bases from J, leaving 13 bases between. The DNA of the CDR3 is TGTGCCAGCAGTCGAGCGTGCGGAAAAGCTTTCTTT. It yields the protein CASSRACGKAFF.

The rearrangement links TRBV7-6 to TRBJ1-2; possible D gene TRBD1, 5 bases. V was shortened by 1 base and J by 3 bases, with 9 bases between the two germline ends. Germline V gene lookup returns CDR1 SGHVS and CDR2 FNYEAQ. The CDR3 length is 14 residues. The CDR3 protein is CASSLGTPYYGYTF. The CDR3 region has the DNA TGTGCCAGCAGCTTAGGGACACCCTACTATGGCTACACCTTC.

The genes are TRBV6-6 and TRBJ1-1; D is uncertain. The CDR3 loop spans 12 amino acids. Germline V lookup: CDR1 MNHNY, CDR2 SVGAGI (reference sequence). V dropped 7 bases and J dropped 6 bases, with 12 bases sitting between them. The CDR3 protein is CASTITGSEAFF. The CDR3 nucleotides read TGTGCCAGCACCATTACGGGGTCTGAAGCTTTCTTT.

This clone was counted only a few times. The rearrangement joins TRBV7-9 to TRBJ1-4; 11 bases align to TRBD1. CDR1 is SEHNR, CDR2 FQNEAQ, per germline (reference sequence). This CDR3 has 15 amino acids. The ends lost 5 bases at V and 7 bases at J; junction bases unmatched: 6. The CDR3 sequence is CASSRRTGGVEKLFF. CDR3 in DNA: TGTGCCAGCAGCCGACGGACAGGGGGCGTTGAAAAACTGTTTTTT.

Here the CDR3 reads CASSPRGTGSEKLFF. The CDR3 DNA reads TGTGCCAGCAGCCCGAGAGGGACAGGGAGTGAAAAACTGTTTTTT. The chain combines TRBV9 with TRBJ1-4, with 9 nucleotides matching TRBD1. The germline V gene has CDR1 SGDLS and CDR2 YYNGEE. V lost 4 bases to trimming and J lost 7 bases; unmatched junction nucleotides: 8. The CDR3 loop spans 15 amino acids.

The rearrangement joins TRBV5-1 to TRBJ1-4; 8 bases align to TRBD1. CDR1 is SGHRS and CDR2 is YFSETQ in the germline V gene. V was clipped by 4 bases and J by 0 bases; unmatched bases: 8. This CDR3 contains 17 residues. In DNA form, the CDR3 reads TGCGCCAGCAGCCGCAGGGGGCTAATAGCAACTAATGAAAAACTGTTTTTT. Its translation: CASSRRGLIATNEKLFF.

Remarks on this clone: One junction end does not reproduce the germline sequence, and a read error may be involved. J is TRBJ2-2 and V is TRBV28; tentatively, D is TRBD1 (5 bases). Germline V gene data show CDR1 as MDHEN and CDR2 as SYDVKM. The CDR3 loop spans 14 amino acids. The CDR3 loop is CASDRSGNAGELFF. CDR3 nucleotides: TGTGCCAGCGATAGATCAGGGAACGCCGGGGAGCTGTTTTTT. The full variable domain, in which reference TRBV28 and TRBJ2-2 provide the parts outside the CDR3, is DVKVTQSSRYLVKRTGEKVFLECVQDMDHENMFWYRQDPGLGLRLIYFSYDVKMKEKGDIPEGYSVSREKKERFSLILESASTNQTSMYLCASDRSGNAGELFFGEGSRLTVL.

This clone was detected only a few times. The V and J genes are TRBV10-1 and TRBJ2-3; TRBD1 is a possible D gene (5 bases). Trimming took off 3 bases at V and 4 bases at J, with 14 bases between the two ends. Germline V gene sequence: CDR1 WNHNN, CDR2 SYGVQD (reference sequence). This CDR3 contains 15 residues. The CDR3 DNA reads as TGCGCCAGCAGTGAAGGGCAGGGTGGAGCAGATACGCAGTATTTT. Residues: CASSEGQGGADTQYF.

CDR3 DNA sequence: TGTGCCAGCAGTCTCGGACAGGGGATTGAAAAACTGTTTTTT. The encoded protein is CASSLGQGIEKLFF. V and J are TRBV27 and TRBJ1-4; 9 positions agree with TRBD1. The CDR3 loop spans 14 amino acids. Germline-derived CDR1 and CDR2 are MNHEY and SMNVEV (reference sequence). Trimming took 5 bases from V and 7 from J; bases not matched to a gene: 5. Variable domain in full (rest from reference TRBV27 and TRBJ1-4): EAQVTQNPRYLITVTGKKLTVTCSQNMNHEYMSWYRQDPGLGLRQIYYSMNVEVTDKGDVPEGYKVSRKEKRNFPLILESPSPNQTSLYFCASSLGQGIEKLFFGSGTQLSVL.

This clone was found a few times. V usage is TRBV6-6 and J usage is TRBJ2-7; 12 bases line up with TRBD2. V lost 6 bases and J lost 5; bases outside the gene matches: 8. The CDR3 runs 15 residues. Germline V gene sequence: CDR1 MNHNY, CDR2 SVGAGI (reference sequence). CDR3 loop: CASRPLAGGQHEQYF. CDR3 bases: TGTGCCAGCAGACCTCTAGCGGGGGGGCAGCACGAGCAGTACTTC.

The rearrangement uses TRBV19 and TRBJ1-3; 7 nucleotides align to TRBD1. Germline loops: CDR1 LNHDA, CDR2 SQIVND (reference sequence). The J segment lost 0 bases and the V segment lost 8 bases, leaving 10 bases of the junction unmatched. This CDR3 is built from 16 residues. CDR3: CASLDRRLSSGNTIYF. In DNA form, the CDR3 reads TGTGCCAGTCTGGACAGGCGTTTGAGCTCTGGAAACACCATATATTTT.

The gene calls are TRBV29-1 and TRBJ1-4, with a possible D match to TRBD1 (6 bases). This CDR3 contains 10 residues. Trimming stripped 7 bases from V and 15 bases from J, with 15 bases between. Looked up from germline, CDR1 is SQVTM and CDR2 is ANQGSEA. The CDR3: CSGVGPGVFF. The CDR3 region has the DNA TGCAGCGGCGTGGGGCCAGGGGTGTTTTTT.

The V and J genes are TRBV30 and TRBJ2-1; 7 bases map to TRBD2. Germline assignment: CDR1 GTSNPN and CDR2 SVGIG (reference sequence). The CDR3 is made up of 15 amino acids. With 2 bases clipped from V and 6 bases from J, the junction kept 10 bases outside the gene matches. This CDR3 is CAWSFPGLTFNEQFF. CDR3 coding DNA: TGTGCCTGGAGTTTCCCGGGACTAACATTCAATGAGCAGTTCTTC.

This clone has only one observation. The rearrangement joins TRBV28 to TRBJ1-4; 7 nucleotides match TRBD1. Germline trimming cut 7 bases from V and 7 bases from J; bases unmatched to any gene: 12. This CDR3 contains 15 residues. Germline V gene sequence: CDR1 MDHEN, CDR2 SYDVKM. CDR3 bases: TGTGCCAGCACGAGGAGGAACAGGGGTGTTGAAAAACTGTTTTTT. The encoded protein is CASTRRNRGVEKLFF.